This TCR beta chain was recorded in a study of monozygotic twins with inflammatory bowel disease. The CDR3 sequence is 15 residues long. The germline CDR1 and CDR2 sequences are MNHNS and SASEGT. No DNA is given; TCRdb re-called the 5' RACE reads and lists each CDR3 protein once. This sample carries over 150,000 distinct CDR3 sequences, with 2% to 3% going to the ten biggest clones. This TCR derives from a human donor with ulcerative colitis or Crohn's disease, or a healthy co-twin of an affected twin (not recorded which). The chain links TRBV6-1 to TRBJ2-1; the D call from TCRdb, TRBD2, cannot be confirmed without DNA. The material sequenced was blood. The CDR3 spells CASSPTSGEYNEQFF.